This T cell receptor beta chain came from a study of vaccination and CD4 T cells after COVID-19. Study details: Participants were vaccinated with two doses, given as either BNT162b2 or mRNA-1273 vaccine. Samples were taken after vaccination, a median of around 76 days after dose two, with a range of 14 to 241.

Dates of positive PCR ran from March to December 2020, before US Alpha, Beta and Delta variants. TCRdb passed the PCR reads through MiXCR, listing each CDR3 protein once. This repertoire shows fewer than 15,000 distinct CDR3 sequences, 69% found once; its top ten account for about 1.1%. Germline assignment: CDR1 SGHVS and CDR2 FNYEAQ. Trimming stripped 5 bases from V and 3 bases from J, with 8 bases between. CDR3 length: 12 amino acids. The rearrangement uses TRBV7-6 and TRBJ2-7; weak D call: TRBD1 (5 bases). The receptor's source is a human donor who had recovered from COVID-19. The sequenced sample was CD4+ T cells from blood, obtained after SARS-CoV-2 vaccination. CDR3 residues: CASSQGGYEQYF. DNA for the CDR3: TGTGCCAGCAGCCAGGGCGGCTACGAGCAGTACTTC.